This paragraph covers one T cell receptor (beta chain) sequence. Libraries were prepared by immunoSEQ multiplex PCR; TCRdb keeps only in-frame clonotypes and omits some of them. The sample contains roughly 250,000 clones, 70% to 90% of which appear only once. These data are taken from a study of blood T cell repertoires in COVID-19. V trimming: 5 bases; J trimming: 1 base; junction bases outside the gene matches: 4. Germline V CDR1 and CDR2: SGHTA, FQGNSA. The length of the CDR3 is 14 residues. The rearrangement links TRBV7-2 to TRBJ1-2; 7 bases map to TRBD1. What was sequenced was peripheral blood. The source of this sequence is a woman between 40 and 50 years old who had recovered from COVID-19. CDR3 nucleotide sequence: TGTGCCAGCAGCGAACAGGGGCATAACTATGGCTACACCTTC. Amino acid sequence: CASSEQGHNYGYTF.